This T cell receptor beta chain was profiled in a study of cytomegalovirus exposure and HLA in healthy donors. V dropped 2 bases and J dropped 10 bases, with 9 bases sitting between them. CDR1 and CDR2 (germline): MNHEY, SVGAGI. The CDR3 runs to 11 residues. Generated by immunoSEQ multiplex PCR, the TCRdb table keeps only in-frame clones and is missing some. The table shows some 150,000 clones, with roughly nine tenths occurring only once. The clonotype originates from a woman between 18 and 30 years old in good health and CMV-seropositive. Sequenced input: PBMCs. The V and J genes are TRBV6-5 and TRBJ2-7, with D maybe TRBD2 (6 bases). DNA of the CDR3: TGTGCCAGCAGTTACCGCGGGGAACAGTACTTC. This translates into CASSYRGEQYF.